These 30 T cell receptor beta chains came from one sample sequenced in a study of identical twins. TCRdb passed the 5' RACE reads through MiXCR, listing each CDR3 protein once. The sample has fewer than 250,000 distinct CDR3 sequences, around 6.6% seen once. These data were also reused for a study on yellow fever vaccine responses in identical twins.

Sample: memory (CD45RO+) T cells sorted from blood. The source of these receptors is a woman between 18 and 30 years old in good health.

The chain combines TRBV7-2 with TRBJ2-3; D is perhaps TRBD1 (6 bases). Germline loops: CDR1 SGHTA, CDR2 FQGNSA. The V end lost 5 bases, the J end lost 1 base, and 10 bases lay between the germline ends. The CDR3 has 14 residues. In DNA form, the CDR3 reads TGTGCCAGCAGCAACAGGACAGGCACAGATACGCAGTATTTT. This encodes CASSNRTGTDTQYF.

The rearrangement links TRBV20-1 to TRBJ2-1, with 13 bases matching TRBD2. Trimming at V came to 5 bases and at J to 7 bases, leaving 8 bases not matched to a gene. There are 15 residues in the CDR3. Germline V gene sequence: CDR1 DFQATT, CDR2 SNEGSKA (reference sequence). CDR3 amino acids: CSAPGGGLAGNEQFF. The DNA for the CDR3 is TGCAGTGCTCCCGGCGGGGGACTAGCGGGGAATGAGCAGTTCTTC.

This clonotype was recorded a few times. The chain links TRBV10-2 to TRBJ1-1; D is unclear. This CDR3 comprises 12 residues. Trimming left V 0 bases short and J 9 bases short, with 8 bases between. The germline V gene encodes CDR1 WSHSY and CDR2 SAAADI. The CDR3 DNA is TGCGCCAGCAGTGAGTCACGCAGACAAGCTTTCTTT. It specifies CASSESRRQAFF.

The sample holds many counts of this clonotype. CDR3 sequence: CASSQGDRGNTEAFF. CDR3 in DNA: TGCGCCAGCAGCCAGGGGGACAGGGGGAACACTGAAGCTTTCTTT. The chain carries TRBV4-1 and TRBJ1-1; TRBD1 matches at 10 bases. CDR1 is MGHRA, CDR2 YSYEKL, per germline. Trimming removed 3 bases from V and 1 base from J; junction bases left unmatched: 2. This CDR3 is 15 amino acids long.

The genes are TRBV2 and TRBJ2-7; possible D gene TRBD1, 6 bases. This CDR3 is 15 amino acids long. Germline V gives CDR1 SNHLY, CDR2 FYNNEI. V lost 3 bases and J lost 3, with 15 bases in between. The chain's CDR3 is CASSEVMGAGYEQYF. The CDR3 DNA reads TGTGCCAGCAGTGAGGTAATGGGGGCTGGCTACGAGCAGTACTTC.

This clonotype was observed at least ten times. The rearrangement uses TRBV4-1 and TRBJ2-1, with 7 bases that match TRBD2. The CDR3 is 16 amino acids. Trimming took 2 bases from V and 4 from J; bases not matched to a gene: 8. Germline V gene sequence: CDR1 MGHRA, CDR2 YSYEKL. The CDR3 DNA reads TGCGCCAGCAGCCAACGTCTAGCGGAGCCATACAATGAGCAGTTCTTC. It codes for CASSQRLAEPYNEQFF.

The rearrangement uses TRBV6-5 and TRBJ2-7; possibly TRBD1 for D (5 bases). Germline V gene data show CDR1 as MNHEY and CDR2 as SVGAGI. The CDR3 sequence is 13 residues long. The germline V and J ends were trimmed by 5 bases and 4 bases, with 12 bases remaining between them. The CDR3 DNA reads TGTGCCAGCAGTGTACCGACAGATTACGAGCAGTACTTC. Its translation: CASSVPTDYEQYF.

This clonotype was seen only a few times. V is TRBV6-5 and J is TRBJ2-1; 8 bases line up with TRBD2. Unmatched junction bases numbered 2, after V lost 2 bases and J lost 2 bases. CDR1 MNHEY and CDR2 SVGAGI come from the germline V gene. The CDR3 sequence is 15 residues long. The CDR3 spells CASSYTGGPYNEQFF. The CDR3 coding sequence is TGTGCCAGCAGTTACACGGGGGGGCCCTACAATGAGCAGTTCTTC.

This clonotype was seen repeatedly, ten times or more. V and J are TRBV29-1 and TRBJ1-2; no reliable D call. The CDR3 consists of 14 residues. Germline V lookup: CDR1 SQVTM, CDR2 ANQGSEA. V was trimmed by 2 bases and J by 6 bases, leaving 16 bases between them. The CDR3 DNA is TGCAGCGTTGAATTGGGAGGGAGTAGAAATGGCTACACCTTC. Amino acid sequence: CSVELGGSRNGYTF.

The V gene is TRBV11-3, the J gene TRBJ2-5; D tentatively reads TRBD1 or TRBD2 (5 bases each). This CDR3 is 16 amino acids long. Trimming took 5 bases from V and 4 from J, leaving 20 bases between them. CDR1 and CDR2 (germline): SGHNT, YENEEA. In nucleotides, the CDR3 is TGTGCCAGCAGCCCGGGGACCAGTACAGTGGTAGAGACCCAGTACTTC. It yields the protein CASSPGTSTVVETQYF.

Only a few counts were recorded for this clonotype. The V and J genes are TRBV12-3 or TRBV12-4 and TRBJ2-7, with D maybe TRBD1 (6 bases). The CDR3 consists of 14 residues. Trimming removed 6 bases from V and 0 bases from J, with 12 bases in between. The CDR3 loop is CASRRGQFSYEQYF. The CDR3 region has the DNA TGTGCCAGCAGACGAGGACAGTTCTCCTACGAGCAGTACTTC.

This clonotype was observed many times. This chain links TRBV4-2 with TRBJ2-2; 10 nucleotides agree with TRBD2. V shed 7 bases and J 4 bases; nucleotides not matched to a gene: 6. Germline V gene sequence: CDR1 LGHNA, CDR2 YNFKEQ. The CDR3 loop spans 15 amino acids. The CDR3 nucleotides read TGTGCCAGCACCCTAGCGGGGGAGGGCACCGGGGAGCTGTTTTTT. It codes for CASTLAGEGTGELFF.

The sample holds many counts of this clonotype. This rearrangement joins TRBV27 to TRBJ1-1; possibly TRBD1 for D (6 bases). Germline CDR1 reads MNHEY; CDR2 reads SMNVEV (reference sequence). The CDR3 consists of 16 residues. V was cut by 6 bases and J by 1 base, with 18 bases left in between. This CDR3 is CASRGSGALTNTEAFF. The CDR3 bases are TGTGCCAGCAGAGGTTCAGGGGCGCTGACGAACACTGAAGCTTTCTTT.

This clonotype showed up many times. The V call is TRBV4-1, the J call TRBJ1-2; D is unclear. The CDR3 totals 15 residues. Trimming pared 0 bases from V and 0 bases from J, leaving 8 bases between. CDR1 is MGHRA, CDR2 YSYEKL, per germline. In DNA form, the CDR3 reads TGCGCCAGCAGCCAAGACTACATGACTAACTATGGCTACACCTTC. Its translation: CASSQDYMTNYGYTF.

In its sample, this clonotype was seen a few times. The rearrangement uses TRBV20-1 and TRBJ2-5; D might be TRBD1 (7 bases). The CDR3 spans 15 residues. CDR1 is DFQATT and CDR2 is SNEGSKA in the germline V gene (reference sequence). Trimming pared 0 bases from V and 2 bases from J, leaving 13 bases between. The CDR3 DNA reads as TGCAGTGCTAGAGATGGAGGGACAGTTCAAGAGACCCAGTACTTC. As protein: CSARDGGTVQETQYF.

This clonotype has ten or more counts. V gene TRBV12-3 or TRBV12-4 combines with J gene TRBJ2-1; 9 positions match TRBD2. With 4 bases clipped from V and 10 bases from J, the junction kept 8 bases outside the gene matches. The CDR3 is 14 residues long. CDR3 region: CASSYSGGIREQFF. For the CDR3, the DNA is TGTGCCAGCAGTTACAGCGGGGGGATACGGGAGCAGTTCTTC.

This clonotype was picked up many times. This chain joins TRBV5-1 and TRBJ1-3; D might be TRBD1 (6 bases). V was clipped by 5 bases and J by 0 bases, with 12 bases between them. Germline V lookup: CDR1 SGHRS, CDR2 YFSETQ. This CDR3 contains 15 residues. The DNA of the CDR3 is TGCGCCAGCAGGCCAACGGACAGCTCTGGAAACACCATATATTTT. It is translated as CASRPTDSSGNTIYF.

This clonotype was seen a few times. This chain links TRBV29-1 with TRBJ2-3; possibly TRBD2 for D (5 bases). CDR3 length: 13 residues. Trimming removed 4 bases at V and 2 bases at J, with 10 bases between. Germline lookup yields CDR1 SQVTM and CDR2 ANQGSEA. CDR3 in amino acids: CSVGGLVTDTQYF. For the CDR3, the DNA is TGCAGCGTTGGAGGGCTAGTCACAGATACGCAGTATTTT.

This chain joins TRBV3-1 and TRBJ1-1; D is ambiguous. CDR3 length equals 13 residues. V was clipped by 5 bases and J by 1 base, with 8 bases between them. Germline lookup yields CDR1 LGHDT and CDR2 YNNKEL (reference sequence). CDR3 loop: CASSIDGNTEAFF. The CDR3 DNA sequence: TGTGCCAGCAGCATCGACGGGAACACTGAAGCTTTCTTT.

CDR3 sequence: CASSLGTGNYGYTF. In DNA, the CDR3 is TGTGCCAGCAGTCTCGGGACAGGGAACTATGGCTACACCTTC. The chain carries TRBV27 and TRBJ1-2; 9 bases are shared with TRBD1. CDR3 length: 14 residues. From germline, CDR1 is MNHEY and CDR2 SMNVEV (reference sequence). J lost 2 bases, V lost 5 bases, and 3 bases had no gene match.

This clonotype has just a few counts. J is TRBJ2-3 and V is TRBV5-1; D perhaps matches TRBD1 (5 bases). The CDR3 is made up of 16 amino acids. V gave up 0 bases and J gave up 2 bases, with 13 bases separating them. Germline assignment: CDR1 SGHRS and CDR2 YFSETQ. CDR3 DNA sequence: TGCGCCAGCAGCTTGGGCTATGCAGGGCCCACAGATACGCAGTATTTT. Amino acids: CASSLGYAGPTDTQYF.

This clonotype occurred a few times. The chain couples TRBV14 to TRBJ2-1; 10 bases match TRBD1. The germline CDR1 and CDR2 sequences are SGHDN and FVKESK. Trimming at V came to 2 bases and at J to 7 bases, leaving 8 bases not matched to a gene. The CDR3 runs 16 residues. The CDR3 DNA follows: TGTGCCAGCAGCCAAAGGGGGCCGGGACAGGGGAATGAGCAGTTCTTC. This encodes CASSQRGPGQGNEQFF.

This chain links TRBV9 with TRBJ2-7; TRBD2 aligns across 11 bases. Per germline, CDR1 SGDLS and CDR2 YYNGEE. The CDR3 is made up of 15 amino acids. The junction had 2 bases not matched to a gene; V was cut back by 0 bases and J by 3 bases. The chain's CDR3 is CASSVGGTSGYEQYF. In nucleotides, the CDR3 is TGTGCCAGCAGCGTAGGTGGGACTAGCGGCTACGAGCAGTACTTC.

The chain links TRBV12-3 or TRBV12-4 to TRBJ1-3; TRBD1 might be the D (5 bases). CDR3 length: 13 amino acids. Trimming took off 8 bases at V and 5 bases at J, with 13 bases between the two ends. The CDR3, as DNA: TGTGCCAGCGAGAAAGGGGCTAGAAACACCATATATTTT. Residues: CASEKGARNTIYF.

This clonotype has at least ten counts. The CDR3 coding sequence is TGTGCCAGCAGTCCCGGACAGGGAGCCAAAAACATTCAGTACTTC. Translated, it gives CASSPGQGAKNIQYF. The chain joins TRBV12-3 or TRBV12-4 to TRBJ2-4; 8 bases line up with TRBD1. The junction had 3 bases not matched to a gene; V was cut back by 5 bases and J by 0 bases. The CDR3 contains 15 residues.

The table lists this clonotype with a few counts. The chain has TRBV6-1 and TRBJ2-4; 12 bases fit TRBD1. The trim removed 6 bases at V and 1 base at J, leaving 7 bases unmatched. The CDR3 is 17 amino acids. Per germline, CDR1 MNHNS and CDR2 SASEGT. CDR3 region: CASSPGQGAWAKNIQYF. The DNA of the CDR3 is TGTGCCAGCAGCCCGGGACAGGGGGCATGGGCCAAAAACATTCAGTACTTC.

As DNA, the CDR3 is TGTGCCAGCAGCTTAGATGGTGGGGCGGGAAAGACGCAGTATTTT. It translates to CASSLDGGAGKTQYF. The chain has TRBV7-2 and TRBJ2-3; D might be TRBD2 (6 bases). V was pared by 1 base and J by 9 bases, with 17 bases between. Germline V CDR1 and CDR2: SGHTA, FQGNSA. CDR3 length equals 15 residues. The variable domain in full, with the rest retrieved from reference TRBV7-2 and TRBJ2-3, is GAGVSQSPSNKVTEKGKDVELRCDPISGHTALYWYRQSLGQGLEFLIYFQGNSAPDKSGLPSDRFSAERTGGSVSTLTIQRTQQEDSAVYLCASSLDGGAGKTQYFGPGTRLTVL.

In its sample, this clonotype was seen many times. V usage is TRBV7-2 and J usage is TRBJ2-5, with D perhaps given as TRBD1 or TRBD2 (5 bases each). Trimming pared 2 bases from V and 5 bases from J, leaving 9 bases between. Germline-derived CDR1 and CDR2 are SGHTA and FQGNSA. The CDR3 consists of 13 residues. CDR3 residues: CASSLLGVETQYF. The CDR3 DNA follows: TGTGCCAGCAGCTTATTGGGGGTGGAGACCCAGTACTTC.

Ten or more counts support this clonotype. This chain joins TRBV29-1 and TRBJ1-3; D is unclear. The CDR3 extends over 13 amino acids. Germline CDR1 and CDR2: SQVTM and ANQGSEA. V lost 5 bases and J 4 bases, leaving 12 bases between the germline ends. CDR3: CSVIGGSGNTIYF. The CDR3 DNA is TGCAGCGTTATTGGAGGGTCCGGAAACACCATATATTTT.

The V gene is TRBV20-1, the J gene TRBJ2-3; the D gene is possibly TRBD1 (6 bases). Per germline, CDR1 DFQATT and CDR2 SNEGSKA (reference sequence). V was cut by 6 bases and J by 3 bases, with 13 bases left in between. The CDR3 length is 13 residues. DNA of the CDR3: TGCAGTGCCGCCAAAACAGGGACAGATACGCAGTATTTT. Protein sequence: CSAAKTGTDTQYF.